These T cell receptor beta chains were read from a single sample in a study of OX40 agonist ivuxolimab in advanced cancers. Only in-frame clones appear in the TCRdb table, and some are missing; sequencing was by immunoSEQ multiplex PCR. The table has under 40,000 clones, roughly 84% seen once; the top ten hold 1.8%. The sequences come from CD4+ or CD8+ T cells sorted from blood, collected in a trial of the OX40 agonist ivuxolimab. These receptors were collected from an adult with an advanced solid tumor such as melanoma, head and neck, liver or kidney cancer. The CDR3 runs from the conserved cysteine through the conserved F or W. D genes are given only for firm matches. Size tells how often a clone was seen (once, few, many) or the class of an expanded clone, and some rows leave it out.

J gene: TRBJ1-2; clone size: .; CDR3 length: 16; V gene: TRBV10-3; D gene: .; CDR3 protein: CAISDSLAGANYGYTF; CDR3 DNA: TGTGCCATCAGTGACTCCCTCGCAGGGGCTAACTATGGCTACACCTTC
J gene: TRBJ2-4; clone size: .; CDR3 length: 16; V gene: TRBV28; D gene: .; CDR3 protein: CASSPYHVRGKNIQYF; CDR3 DNA: TGTGCCAGCAGTCCTTACCACGTACGAGGCAAAAACATTCAGTACTTC
J gene: TRBJ1-2; clone size: .; CDR3 length: 14; V gene: TRBV28; D gene: .; CDR3 protein: CASTRGGSNYGYTF; CDR3 DNA: TGTGCCAGCACCCGGGGAGGGAGTAACTATGGCTACACCTTC
J gene: TRBJ2-7; clone size: .; CDR3 length: 14; V gene: TRBV18; D gene: .; CDR3 protein: CASSLASLSYEQYF; CDR3 DNA: TGTGCCAGCTCACTAGCCAGCCTCTCCTACGAGCAGTACTTC
J gene: TRBJ2-5; clone size: .; CDR3 length: 15; V gene: TRBV10-3; D gene: .; CDR3 protein: CAISEGISGRETQYF; CDR3 DNA: TGTGCCATCAGTGAGGGTATTTCTGGGCGGGAGACCCAGTACTTC
J gene: TRBJ1-5; clone size: .; CDR3 length: 13; V gene: TRBV30; D gene: .; CDR3 protein: CAWSGDSNQPQHF; CDR3 DNA: TGTGCCTGGAGTGGGGACAGCAATCAGCCCCAGCATTTT
J gene: TRBJ1-1; clone size: .; CDR3 length: 14; V gene: TRBV28; D gene: TRBD1; CDR3 protein: CASSSGTGGTEAFF; CDR3 DNA: TGTGCCAGCTCCTCCGGGACAGGGGGGACTGAAGCTTTCTTT
J gene: TRBJ1-4; clone size: .; CDR3 length: 14; V gene: TRBV5-5; D gene: .; CDR3 protein: CASSLPQGGEKLFF; CDR3 DNA: TGTGCCAGCAGCTTGCCACAGGGTGGTGAAAAACTGTTTTTT
J gene: TRBJ2-7; clone size: few; CDR3 length: 13; V gene: TRBV27; D gene: TRBD1; CDR3 protein: CASSQRGQREQYF; CDR3 DNA: TGTGCCAGCAGCCAAAGGGGGCAAAGGGAGCAGTACTTC
J gene: TRBJ2-7; clone size: .; CDR3 length: 14; V gene: TRBV15; D gene: .; CDR3 protein: CATSRDQGGYEQYF; CDR3 DNA: TGTGCCACCAGCAGAGACCAGGGGGGCTACGAGCAGTACTTC
J gene: TRBJ2-7; clone size: .; CDR3 length: 11; V gene: TRBV29-1; D gene: TRBD1; CDR3 protein: CSVRDRAEQYF; CDR3 DNA: TGCAGCGTACGGGACAGGGCCGAGCAGTACTTC
J gene: TRBJ2-3; clone size: .; CDR3 length: 15; V gene: TRBV7-3; D gene: .; CDR3 protein: CASSPTRGPADTQYF; CDR3 DNA: TGTGCCAGCAGCCCGACAAGGGGTCCCGCAGATACGCAGTATTTT
J gene: TRBJ2-3; clone size: .; CDR3 length: 14; V gene: TRBV2; D gene: .; CDR3 protein: CASIVWDGTDTQYF; CDR3 DNA: TGTGCCAGCATCGTCTGGGATGGAACAGATACGCAGTATTTT
J gene: TRBJ2-3; clone size: .; CDR3 length: 15; V gene: TRBV2; D gene: .; CDR3 protein: CASRVRTASTDTQYF; CDR3 DNA: TGTGCCAGCAGGGTCAGGACGGCTAGCACAGATACGCAGTATTTT
J gene: TRBJ2-3; clone size: .; CDR3 length: 15; V gene: TRBV18; D gene: .; CDR3 protein: CASSPLTLSTDTQYF; CDR3 DNA: TGTGCCAGCTCACCTCTCACCCTTTCCACAGATACGCAGTATTTT
J gene: TRBJ1-4; clone size: few; CDR3 length: 15; V gene: TRBV9; D gene: TRBD1; CDR3 protein: CASSEYPGQGEKLFF; CDR3 DNA: TGTGCCAGCAGCGAGTACCCGGGACAGGGTGAAAAACTGTTTTTT
J gene: TRBJ2-7; clone size: .; CDR3 length: 15; V gene: TRBV5-4; D gene: .; CDR3 protein: CASSLLLSVPYEQYF; CDR3 DNA: TGTGCCAGCAGCTTGCTCCTTAGCGTTCCCTACGAGCAGTACTTC
J gene: TRBJ2-1; clone size: .; CDR3 length: 14; V gene: TRBV19; D gene: .; CDR3 protein: CASSNPRGRDEQFF; CDR3 DNA: TGTGCCAGTAGTAACCCCCGAGGTCGCGATGAGCAGTTCTTC
J gene: TRBJ1-4; clone size: .; CDR3 length: 18; V gene: TRBV6-4; D gene: TRBD1; CDR3 protein: CASSDIGQGVSTNEKLFF; CDR3 DNA: TGTGCCAGCAGTGACATAGGACAGGGGGTTTCAACTAATGAAAAACTGTTTTTT
J gene: TRBJ1-1; clone size: few; CDR3 length: 13; V gene: TRBV19; D gene: .; CDR3 protein: CASSTSAHTEAFF; CDR3 DNA: TGTGCCAGTAGCACATCGGCCCATACTGAAGCTTTCTTT
J gene: TRBJ2-1; clone size: few; CDR3 length: 16; V gene: TRBV5-1; D gene: TRBD1; CDR3 protein: CASSLEGGGIGNEQFF; CDR3 DNA: TGCGCCAGCAGCTTGGAAGGGGGCGGTATAGGAAATGAGCAGTTCTTC
J gene: TRBJ2-1; clone size: .; CDR3 length: 16; V gene: TRBV2; D gene: .; CDR3 protein: CASSEWATSSYNEQFF; CDR3 DNA: TGTGCCAGCAGTGAGTGGGCCACGAGCTCCTACAATGAGCAGTTCTTC
J gene: TRBJ2-3; clone size: once; CDR3 length: 17; V gene: TRBV5-1; D gene: TRBD2; CDR3 protein: CASSGGTSGRFTDTQYF; CDR3 DNA: TGCGCCAGCAGCGGGGGGACTAGCGGGAGGTTCACAGATACGCAGTATTTT
J gene: TRBJ2-1; clone size: .; CDR3 length: 17; V gene: TRBV4-1; D gene: TRBD2; CDR3 protein: CASSQKTTSGGYNEQFF; CDR3 DNA: TGCGCCAGCAGCCAAAAGACGACTAGCGGGGGCTACAATGAGCAGTTCTTC
J gene: TRBJ2-7; clone size: .; CDR3 length: 15; V gene: TRBV18; D gene: TRBD1; CDR3 protein: CASSPNTRQGTEQYF; CDR3 DNA: TGTGCCAGCTCACCGAACACCAGACAGGGGACCGAGCAGTACTTC
J gene: TRBJ2-3; clone size: .; CDR3 length: 15; V gene: TRBV28; D gene: .; CDR3 protein: CASSLQGKSADTQYF; CDR3 DNA: TGTGCCAGCAGTTTACAGGGGAAGAGCGCAGATACGCAGTATTTT
J gene: TRBJ1-5; clone size: .; CDR3 length: 16; V gene: TRBV18; D gene: .; CDR3 protein: CASSPQQSYSNQPQHF; CDR3 DNA: TGTGCCAGCTCACCACAACAGTCGTATAGCAATCAGCCCCAGCATTTT